This passage covers 15 T cell receptor beta chains from one sample sequenced in a study of blood T cell repertoires in COVID-19 (dated by TCRdb to the early 2020s). Libraries were built with the immunoSEQ multiplex PCR assay. As stored in TCRdb, this immuneACCESS dataset retains in-frame rearrangements with V and J assigned. A fraction of the clones does not appear; measured against another copy, unresolved V genes explain less than half of the discrepancy, and the remainder lacks a known reason. For this sample the table gives 65,000 to 75,000 clones, of which 80% to 85% were detected only once. Jointly, the top ten make up around 9.7% of the sample. The material sequenced was peripheral blood. The receptors shown here come from a woman of 80 years or more with acute or convalescent COVID-19.

The table lists this clone with a count of one. V usage is TRBV5-6 and J usage is TRBJ1-1; TRBD1 agrees at 8 bases. Germline CDR1 is SGHDT and CDR2 is YYEEEE. The length of the CDR3 is 14 residues. V was clipped by 1 base and J by 6 bases; unmatched bases: 5. CDR3 amino acids: CASSLWDRWSEAFF. In nucleotides, the CDR3 is TGTGCCAGCAGCTTGTGGGACAGGTGGTCTGAAGCTTTCTTT.

For the CDR3, the DNA is TGTGCCAGCTCACCACCGTGGGGGGGGAACCAAGATACGCAGTATTTT. Translating gives CASSPPWGGNQDTQYF. J is TRBJ2-3 and V is TRBV18; 7 bases align to TRBD2. The CDR3 extends over 16 amino acids. The V and J ends lost 0 bases and 5 bases, in that order; junction bases with no gene match: 8. In germline, CDR1 is KGHSH, CDR2 LQKENI. Variable domain in full (rest from reference TRBV18 and TRBJ2-3): NAGVMQNPRHLVRRRGQEARLRCSPMKGHSHVYWYRQLPEEGLKFMVYLQKENIIDESGMPKERFSAEFPKEGPSILRIQQVVRGDSAAYFCASSPPWGGNQDTQYFGPGTRLTVL.

The rearrangement links TRBV6-2 or TRBV6-3 to TRBJ1-5, with 8 bases fitting TRBD1. With 1 base clipped from V and 2 bases from J, the junction kept 4 bases outside the gene matches. Germline assignment: CDR1 MNHEY and CDR2 SVGEGT. The length of the CDR3 is 16 residues. The CDR3 nucleotides are TGTGCCAGCAGTTACTGGACAGGGATACGCAATCAGCCCCAGCATTTT. It is translated as CASSYWTGIRNQPQHF.

The chain recombines TRBV13 with TRBJ1-3; 7 nucleotides agree with TRBD1. The CDR3 is made up of 16 amino acids. From germline, CDR1 is PRHDT and CDR2 FYEKMQ (reference sequence). The junction had 7 bases not matched to a gene; V was cut back by 5 bases and J by 0 bases. The CDR3 reads CASSQGQRDSGNTIYF. CDR3 DNA sequence: TGTGCCAGCAGCCAGGGACAGCGTGACTCTGGAAACACCATATATTTT.

This sequence joins TRBV19 and TRBJ2-5; 12 bases align to TRBD2. Germline-derived CDR1 and CDR2 are LNHDA and SQIVND (reference sequence). There are 16 residues in the CDR3. Trimming removed 5 bases from V and 1 base from J; junction bases left unmatched: 5. CDR3 DNA sequence: TGTGCCAGTAGTGTCGCGACTAGCGGGAGCCAAGAGACCCAGTACTTC. Its translation: CASSVATSGSQETQYF.

The J gene is TRBJ2-5, the V gene TRBV6-5, with TRBD2 matching over 10 bases. Germline CDR1 reads MNHEY; CDR2 reads SVGAGI. The length of the CDR3 is 14 residues. The junction had 7 bases not matched to a gene; V was cut back by 7 bases and J by 5 bases. The CDR3 spells CASTGLATEETQYF. In nucleotides, the CDR3 is TGTGCCAGCACGGGACTAGCGACAGAGGAGACCCAGTACTTC.

The rearrangement links TRBV2 to TRBJ2-1, with D possibly matching TRBD2 (5 bases). There are 14 residues in the CDR3. CDR1 SNHLY and CDR2 FYNNEI come from the germline V gene. With 6 bases removed from V and 7 bases from J, the gap between germline ends came to 16 bases. The CDR3 spells CASRIVAPLNEQFF. The CDR3 DNA reads as TGTGCCAGCAGAATCGTAGCGCCCTTGAATGAGCAGTTCTTC.

This chain links TRBV5-6 with TRBJ1-5; 11 bases map to TRBD1. This CDR3 comprises 17 residues. V shed 1 base and J 3 bases; nucleotides not matched to a gene: 6. Looked up from germline, CDR1 is SGHDT and CDR2 is YYEEEE. The CDR3 here is CASSLWGQGVLNQPQHF. In DNA, the CDR3 is TGTGCCAGCAGCTTGTGGGGACAGGGGGTCCTCAATCAGCCCCAGCATTTT. Looking up the rest from reference TRBV5-6 and TRBJ1-5 gives the full variable domain: DAGVTQSPTHLIKTRGQQVTLRCSPKSGHDTVSWYQQALGQGPQFIFQYYEEEERQRGNFPDRFSGHQFPNYSSELNVNALLLGDSALYLCASSLWGQGVLNQPQHFGDGTRLSIL.

This rearrangement joins TRBV14 to TRBJ2-7; D is undetermined. This CDR3 has 15 residues. The germline V gene has CDR1 SGHDN and CDR2 FVKESK. V was trimmed by 0 bases and J by 7 bases, leaving 16 bases between them. The CDR3 region is CASSQDWSGLSEQYF. The CDR3 nucleotides are TGTGCCAGCAGCCAAGACTGGTCAGGTCTGTCAGAGCAGTACTTC.

V is TRBV7-8 and J is TRBJ2-7; weak D call: TRBD1 (5 bases). CDR3 size: 13 residues. Germline-derived CDR1 and CDR2 are SGHVS and FQNEAQ. Trimming took off 4 bases at V and 7 bases at J, with 14 bases between the two ends. DNA for the CDR3: TGTGCCAGCAGCTCAGGGCGCCCCGGGGAGCAGTACTTC. As protein: CASSSGRPGEQYF.

The gene calls are TRBV11-1 and TRBJ2-2, with a weak D call TRBD2 (6 bases). The CDR3 extends over 15 amino acids. Germline CDR1 and CDR2: SGHAT and FQDESV (reference sequence). V was clipped by 0 bases and J by 3 bases, with 8 bases between them. CDR3 DNA sequence: TGTGCCAGCAGCTTAGCGGGACTTTACACCGGGGAGCTGTTTTTT. Translated, it gives CASSLAGLYTGELFF.

This sequence joins TRBV5-5 and TRBJ1-2; D uncertain. This CDR3 is built from 12 residues. Germline values: CDR1 SGHKS, CDR2 YYEKEE (reference sequence). Trimming pared 3 bases from V and 6 bases from J, leaving 9 bases between. The CDR3 coding sequence is TGTGCCAGCAGCTGGTTCGAGGATGGCTACACCTTC. Translating gives CASSWFEDGYTF.

This rearrangement joins TRBV19 to TRBJ1-1; possible D gene TRBD1, 6 bases. V lost 5 bases and J lost 5, with 21 bases in between. Germline CDR1 LNHDA, CDR2 SQIVND (reference sequence). This CDR3 region has 16 residues. For the CDR3, the DNA is TGTGCCAGTAGTTCCGTTATAGGGGGACGAACAACTGAAGCTTTCTTT. Encoded protein: CASSSVIGGRTTEAFF.

The genes are TRBV18 and TRBJ2-1; 9 nucleotides agree with TRBD1. This CDR3 comprises 16 residues. V was clipped by 1 base and J by 7 bases; unmatched bases: 8. Looked up from germline, CDR1 is KGHSH and CDR2 is LQKENI. The CDR3 loop reads CASSPLVQGAGNEQFF. Here the CDR3 DNA reads TGTGCCAGCTCACCACTGGTACAGGGGGCAGGAAATGAGCAGTTCTTC.

This clone occurred a few times. Other nucleotide sequences in the sample specify the same CDR3. V gene TRBV2 combines with J gene TRBJ2-3; TRBD1 agrees at 11 bases. There are 15 residues in the CDR3. CDR1 is SNHLY, CDR2 FYNNEI, per germline. Germline trimming cut 5 bases from V and 3 bases from J; bases unmatched to any gene: 4. As DNA, the CDR3 is TGTGCCAGCAGTTTGGACAGGGGGCGTACAGATACGCAGTATTTT. It yields the protein CASSLDRGRTDTQYF.